The next 24 T cell receptor beta chains were all read from a single sample in a study of T cells in tuberculosis. Produced via immunoSEQ multiplex PCR; TCRdb's table is partial and in-frame only. The sample consists of roughly 44,000 clones, nearly 95% of them appearing once. Sequencing was done on a sample of PBMCs. All receptors come from a donor aged 5-35 years with latent tuberculosis or without tuberculosis infection.

The V call is TRBV19, the J call TRBJ2-2, with a weak D call TRBD2 (5 bases). The CDR3 runs 17 residues. Trimming removed 6 bases at V and 4 bases at J, with 21 bases between. CDR1 is LNHDA, CDR2 SQIVND, per germline (reference sequence). Here the CDR3 DNA reads TGTGCCAGTAGGGAGACTATAAGAACAAGAGGCACCGGGGAGCTGTTTTTT. Its protein product is CASRETIRTRGTGELFF.

The chain carries TRBV19 and TRBJ1-5; TRBD1 matches at 7 bases. Germline CDR1 reads LNHDA; CDR2 reads SQIVND (reference sequence). The V and J ends lost 2 bases and 4 bases, in that order; junction bases with no gene match: 5. This CDR3 has 15 residues. The CDR3, as DNA: TGTGCCAGTAGTATAATCAGGGGGTCAAATCAGCCCCAGCATTTT. It translates to CASSIIRGSNQPQHF.

V is TRBV7-6 and J is TRBJ2-1; 8 bases map to TRBD1. The germline V gene encodes CDR1 SGHVS and CDR2 FNYEAQ. V lost 5 bases, J lost 9 bases, and 9 bases stayed unmatched. The CDR3 has 14 amino acids. CDR3 region: CASSQEDRGAEQFF. The CDR3 nucleotides read TGTGCCAGCAGCCAGGAAGACAGGGGCGCTGAGCAGTTCTTC.

The chain couples TRBV23-1 to TRBJ2-7; tentatively, D is TRBD2 (6 bases). TRBV23-1 is an ORF for which the function is uncertain. The CDR3 has 18 amino acids. With 2 bases removed from V and 3 bases from J, the gap between germline ends came to 23 bases. In DNA, the CDR3 is TGCGCCAGCAGTCAAATGGTACGTCTTCCGGGGGACCTCTACGAGCAGTACTTC. It specifies CASSQMVRLPGDLYEQYF.

The CDR3 sequence is CASSFHNQPQHF. DNA of the CDR3: TGTGCCAGCAGTTTTCACAATCAGCCCCAGCATTTT. The V call is TRBV28, the J call TRBJ1-5; D ambiguous. V was clipped by 3 bases and J by 3 bases, with 3 bases between them. The V gene's germline CDR1 is MDHEN and CDR2 SYDVKM. The CDR3 has 12 residues. The full variable domain, with the rest looked up from reference TRBV28 and TRBJ1-5, is DVKVTQSSRYLVKRTGEKVFLECVQDMDHENMFWYRQDPGLGLRLIYFSYDVKMKEKGDIPEGYSVSREKKERFSLILESASTNQTSMYLCASSFHNQPQHFGDGTRLSIL.

The chain joins TRBV15 to TRBJ2-2; D is perhaps TRBD1 (6 bases). Germline lookup yields CDR1 LNHNV and CDR2 YYDKDF (reference sequence). CDR3 size: 17 residues. The germline V and J ends were trimmed by 1 base and 3 bases, with 15 bases remaining between them. The CDR3 DNA reads as TGTGCCACCAGCAGAGCTTTCACAGGGTTCGACACCGGGGAGCTGTTTTTT. It translates to CATSRAFTGFDTGELFF.

This clone was observed a single time. The genes are TRBV5-6 and TRBJ1-1, with no clear D. This CDR3 comprises 14 residues. The germline V gene encodes CDR1 SGHDT and CDR2 YYEEEE. The V end lost 0 bases, the J end lost 1 base, and 7 bases lay between the germline ends. CDR3 protein: CASSLEAGNTEAFF. DNA for the CDR3: TGTGCCAGCAGCTTGGAGGCAGGGAACACTGAAGCTTTCTTT.

The chain couples TRBV7-9 to TRBJ2-2, with D perhaps matching TRBD1 (5 bases). CDR3 length equals 15 residues. The V and J ends lost 6 bases and 0 bases respectively, with 11 bases between them. Germline values: CDR1 SEHNR, CDR2 FQNEAQ (reference sequence). CDR3 in amino acids: CASSWGQANTGELFF. The CDR3 DNA follows: TGTGCCAGCAGTTGGGGCCAGGCGAACACCGGGGAGCTGTTTTTT.

The chain is built from TRBV9 and TRBJ1-2, with D perhaps matching TRBD1 (5 bases). Germline CDR1 is SGDLS and CDR2 is YYNGEE. This CDR3 contains 15 residues. The V gene lost 1 base and the J gene lost 8 bases, with 18 bases spanning the gap. This CDR3 is CASSVQGTILGGYTF. The DNA for the CDR3 is TGTGCCAGCAGCGTACAGGGAACTATTCTGGGAGGCTACACCTTC.

The chain joins TRBV4-2 to TRBJ2-7; 9 bases align to TRBD2. CDR1 and CDR2 (germline): LGHNA, YNFKEQ. Unmatched junction bases numbered 6, after V lost 6 bases and J lost 0 bases. CDR3 length equals 15 residues. The CDR3 reads CASSQTSGVSYEQYF. DNA of the CDR3: TGTGCCAGCAGTCAGACTAGCGGCGTCTCCTACGAGCAGTACTTC.

In the case of this clone: At one of its ends the junction is not consistent with the germline gene, which may arise from a read error. Other DNA sequences from this sample encode an identical CDR3 as well. This rearrangement joins TRBV7-2 to TRBJ2-3; a weak D match, TRBD1 (5 bases). This CDR3 is 15 amino acids long. CDR1 SGHTA and CDR2 FQGNSA come from the germline V gene. The CDR3 nucleotides are TGTGCCAGTAGCTTAGCAACCCCGACAGAGCATACGCAGTATTTT. Amino acids: CASSLATPTEHTQYF.

The chain employs TRBV6-5 and TRBJ1-5, with D maybe TRBD1 (5 bases). From germline, CDR1 is MNHEY and CDR2 SVGAGI. The V end was cut by 4 bases, the J end by 4 bases, with 8 bases between. The CDR3 length is 13 residues. The DNA for the CDR3 is TGTGCCAGCAGTTTCCAGGGAAATCAGCCCCAGCATTTT. It translates to CASSFQGNQPQHF.

The chain has TRBV10-1 and TRBJ2-1, with TRBD2 matching 10 bases. The trim removed 4 bases at V and 4 bases at J, leaving 7 bases unmatched. Germline loops: CDR1 WNHNN, CDR2 SYGVQD (reference sequence). There are 16 residues in the CDR3. Here the CDR3 reads CASSVSGRAPYNEQFF. Written as DNA, the CDR3 is TGCGCCAGCAGTGTCAGCGGGAGGGCCCCATACAATGAGCAGTTCTTC.

The rearrangement links TRBV30 to TRBJ1-2; no reliable D call. Germline values: CDR1 GTSNPN, CDR2 SVGIG (reference sequence). Trimming took 4 bases from V and 8 from J, leaving 17 bases between them. The CDR3 sequence is 13 residues long. CDR3 nucleotide sequence: TGTGCCTGGACCCGAGAGGGCCCGAGCGGCTACACCTTC. It specifies CAWTREGPSGYTF.

The chain joins TRBV28 to TRBJ2-1, with TRBD2 matching 12 bases. CDR3 length equals 16 residues. Germline V gives CDR1 MDHEN, CDR2 SYDVKM. The V and J ends lost 5 bases and 9 bases, in that order; junction bases with no gene match: 11. CDR3 loop: CASSPRLAGVFGEQFF. CDR3 DNA: TGTGCCAGCAGTCCCCGACTAGCGGGAGTCTTTGGTGAGCAGTTCTTC.

V usage is TRBV30 and J usage is TRBJ2-1; perhaps TRBD1 as D (6 bases). The CDR3 has 12 amino acids. Germline loops: CDR1 GTSNPN, CDR2 SVGIG (reference sequence). Trimming took off 3 bases at V and 8 bases at J, with 11 bases between the two ends. The CDR3 is CAWSPQGYEQFF. Written as DNA, the CDR3 is TGTGCCTGGAGCCCCCAGGGGTATGAGCAGTTCTTC.

The chain uses TRBV30 and TRBJ2-1; TRBD2 matches at 10 bases. Germline-derived CDR1 and CDR2 are GTSNPN and SVGIG (reference sequence). The length of the CDR3 is 17 residues. V lost 1 base to trimming and J lost 7 bases; unmatched junction nucleotides: 13. The CDR3 loop reads CAWSGGSGRAPGNEQFF. Written as DNA, the CDR3 is TGTGCCTGGAGTGGCGGCAGCGGGAGGGCCCCGGGGAATGAGCAGTTCTTC.

The rearrangement uses TRBV19 and TRBJ2-7, with TRBD1 as a possible D gene (6 bases). The V end lost 7 bases, the J end lost 9 bases, and 22 bases lay between the germline ends. Germline V lookup: CDR1 LNHDA, CDR2 SQIVND (reference sequence). This CDR3 has 14 amino acids. CDR3: CASTRTAESRVQYF. The CDR3 nucleotides are TGTGCCAGTACCCGGACAGCAGAGAGCCGAGTGCAGTACTTC.

This chain links TRBV7-9 with TRBJ2-3; TRBD1 aligns across 8 bases. The CDR3 extends over 14 amino acids. V gave up 5 bases and J gave up 4 bases; unmatched junction bases: 5. Germline CDR1 reads SEHNR; CDR2 reads FQNEAQ (reference sequence). The CDR3 sequence: CASSPGQGADTQYF. The CDR3 coding sequence is TGTGCCAGCAGCCCCGGACAGGGCGCAGATACGCAGTATTTT.

The gene calls are TRBV5-6 and TRBJ1-1, with a weak D call TRBD1 (5 bases). V shed 1 base and J shed 0 bases, with 10 bases lying between them. The germline V gene encodes CDR1 SGHDT and CDR2 YYEEEE. The CDR3 runs to 15 residues. CDR3 in DNA: TGTGCCAGCAGCTTGCTTGGGGGGGTGAACACTGAAGCTTTCTTT. It specifies CASSLLGGVNTEAFF.

The V call is TRBV4-2, the J call TRBJ2-1, with TRBD2 matching 10 bases. V lost 2 bases, J lost 7 bases, and 8 bases stayed unmatched. The germline V gene has CDR1 LGHNA and CDR2 YNFKEQ. This CDR3 is 16 amino acids long. The CDR3 nucleotides read TGTGCCAGCAGCCAACAGTCTCTAGCGGGGGTGAATGAGCAGTTCTTC. It is translated as CASSQQSLAGVNEQFF.

The gene calls are TRBV19 and TRBJ2-2, with 11 bases matching TRBD1. Germline assignment: CDR1 LNHDA and CDR2 SQIVND (reference sequence). This CDR3 region has 18 residues. J gave up 0 bases and V 7 bases, and 10 bases lay outside the gene matches. CDR3 residues: CASTKAGQGAPNTGELFF. CDR3 sequence (DNA): TGTGCCAGTACTAAAGCCGGACAGGGGGCCCCGAACACCGGGGAGCTGTTTTTT. The full variable domain, in which reference TRBV19 and TRBJ2-2 provide the parts outside the CDR3, is DGGITQSPKYLFRKEGQNVTLSCEQNLNHDAMYWYRQDPGQGLRLIYYSQIVNDFQKGDIAEGYSVSREKKESFPLTVTSAQKNPTAFYLCASTKAGQGAPNTGELFFGEGSRLTVL.

The genes are TRBV10-1 and TRBJ1-4, with D maybe TRBD1 (6 bases). This CDR3 has 15 amino acids. V lost 4 bases to trimming and J lost 5 bases, with 14 bases between them. Germline values: CDR1 WNHNN, CDR2 SYGVQD (reference sequence). This CDR3 reads CASSVSDSSNEKLFF. CDR3 coding DNA: TGCGCCAGCAGTGTTTCGGACAGCTCAAATGAAAAACTGTTTTTT.

This clone showed up just a few times. The chain carries TRBV1 and TRBJ2-2; TRBD2, the table's D call, was not compared with the DNA. TRBV1 is designated a pseudogene. The CDR3 is 18 residues long. The CDR3 DNA sequence: TGCACCAGCAGCCAAGATGGACTAGCGGGGGCCCGCACCGGGGAGCTGTTTTTT. As protein: CTSSQDGLAGARTGELFF.